This T cell receptor beta chain originates from a study of T cells after yellow fever vaccination. The CDR3 is 14 residues long. CDR1 KGHDR and CDR2 SFDVKD come from the germline V gene. Trimming removed 2 bases from V and 7 bases from J; junction bases left unmatched: 2. The table lists this clonotype with many counts. One entry per CDR3 protein results from TCRdb running MiXCR on the 5' RACE reads. Among just over 300,000 distinct CDR3 sequences listed, around 3.6% were seen once. The chain joins TRBV24-1 to TRBJ2-1; TRBD1 matches 9 bases. This TCR came from a man aged 18 to 29 who received the YFV17D yellow fever vaccine. The specimen was PBMCs, collected on the day of the yellow fever booster vaccination. The chain's CDR3 is CATSDYGTGNEQFF. CDR3 in DNA: TGTGCCACCAGTGATTACGGGACAGGGAATGAGCAGTTCTTC.